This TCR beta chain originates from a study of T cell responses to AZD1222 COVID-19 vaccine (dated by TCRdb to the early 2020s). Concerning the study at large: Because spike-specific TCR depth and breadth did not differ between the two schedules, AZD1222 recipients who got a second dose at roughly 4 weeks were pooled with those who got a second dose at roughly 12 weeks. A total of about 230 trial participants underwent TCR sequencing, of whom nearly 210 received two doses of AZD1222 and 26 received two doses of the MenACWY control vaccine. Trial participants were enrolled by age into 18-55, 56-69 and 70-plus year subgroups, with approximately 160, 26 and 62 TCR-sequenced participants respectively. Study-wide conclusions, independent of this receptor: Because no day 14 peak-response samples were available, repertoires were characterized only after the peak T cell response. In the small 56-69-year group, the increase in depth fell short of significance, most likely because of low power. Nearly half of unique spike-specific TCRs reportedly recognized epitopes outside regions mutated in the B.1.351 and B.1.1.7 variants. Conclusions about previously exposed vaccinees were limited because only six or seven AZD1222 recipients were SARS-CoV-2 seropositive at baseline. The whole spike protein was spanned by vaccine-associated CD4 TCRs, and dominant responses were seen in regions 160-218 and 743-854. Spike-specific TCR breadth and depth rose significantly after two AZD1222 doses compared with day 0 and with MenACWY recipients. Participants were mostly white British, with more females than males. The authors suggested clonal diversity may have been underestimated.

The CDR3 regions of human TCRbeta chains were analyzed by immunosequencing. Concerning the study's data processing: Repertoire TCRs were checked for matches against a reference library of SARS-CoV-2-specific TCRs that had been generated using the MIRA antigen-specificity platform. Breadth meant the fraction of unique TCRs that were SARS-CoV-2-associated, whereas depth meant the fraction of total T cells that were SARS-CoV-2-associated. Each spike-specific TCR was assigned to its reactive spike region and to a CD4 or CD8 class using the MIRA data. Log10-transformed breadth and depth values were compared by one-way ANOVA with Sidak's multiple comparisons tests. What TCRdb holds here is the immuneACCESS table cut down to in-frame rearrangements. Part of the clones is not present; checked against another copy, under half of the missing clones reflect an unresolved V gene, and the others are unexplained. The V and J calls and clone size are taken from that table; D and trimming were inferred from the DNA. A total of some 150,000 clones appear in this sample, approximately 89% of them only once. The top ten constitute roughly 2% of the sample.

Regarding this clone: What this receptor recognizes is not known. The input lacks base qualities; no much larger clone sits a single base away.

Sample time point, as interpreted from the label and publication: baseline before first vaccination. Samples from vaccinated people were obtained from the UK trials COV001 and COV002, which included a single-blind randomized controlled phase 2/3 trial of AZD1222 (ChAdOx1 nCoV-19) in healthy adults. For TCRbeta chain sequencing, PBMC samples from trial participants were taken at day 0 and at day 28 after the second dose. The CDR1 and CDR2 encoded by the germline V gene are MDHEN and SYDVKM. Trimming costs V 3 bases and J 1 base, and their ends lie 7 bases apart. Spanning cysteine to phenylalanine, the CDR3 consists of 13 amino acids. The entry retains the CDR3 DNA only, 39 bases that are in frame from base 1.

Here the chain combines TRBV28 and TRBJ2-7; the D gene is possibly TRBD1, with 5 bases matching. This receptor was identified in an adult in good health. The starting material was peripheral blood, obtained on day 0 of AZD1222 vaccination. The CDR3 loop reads CASSFAGSYEQYF. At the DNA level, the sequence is TGTGCCAGCAGTTTCGCAGGGTCCTACGAGCAGTACTTC.